This TCR beta chain was retrieved from a study of technical replicates of blood from a handful of donors. TCRdb keeps only in-frame clones here, not all; method: immunoSEQ multiplex PCR. Among tens of thousands of clones, over 75% were seen once, and the ten largest hold 0.35% to 0.45%. Germline V gene lookup returns CDR1 MDHEN and CDR2 SYDVKM. Trimming removed 3 bases at V and 0 bases at J, with 21 bases between. CDR3 size: 18 residues. This sequence originates from a human donor in good health. V is TRBV28 and J is TRBJ2-7; tentative D call: TRBD2 (6 bases). Material: T cells isolated from PBMCs. CDR3 sequence (DNA): TGTGCCAGCAGTTTTAGAGGGGCTGACCGGGGGTTCTCCTACGAGCAGTACTTC. This sequence encodes CASSFRGADRGFSYEQYF.